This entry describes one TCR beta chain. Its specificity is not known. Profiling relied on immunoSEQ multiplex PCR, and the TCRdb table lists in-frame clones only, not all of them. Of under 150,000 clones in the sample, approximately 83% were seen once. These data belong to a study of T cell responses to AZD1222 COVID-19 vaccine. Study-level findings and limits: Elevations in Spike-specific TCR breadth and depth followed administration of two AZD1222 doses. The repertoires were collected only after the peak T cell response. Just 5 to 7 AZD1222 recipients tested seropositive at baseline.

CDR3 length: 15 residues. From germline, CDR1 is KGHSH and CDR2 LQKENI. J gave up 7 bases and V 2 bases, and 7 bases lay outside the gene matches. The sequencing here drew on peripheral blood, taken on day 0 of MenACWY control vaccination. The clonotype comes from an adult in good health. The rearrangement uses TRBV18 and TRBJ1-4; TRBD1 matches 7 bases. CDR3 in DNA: TGTGCCAGCTCACCAAACAGGGGCGCGAGTGAAAAACTGTTTTTT. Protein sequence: CASSPNRGASEKLFF.